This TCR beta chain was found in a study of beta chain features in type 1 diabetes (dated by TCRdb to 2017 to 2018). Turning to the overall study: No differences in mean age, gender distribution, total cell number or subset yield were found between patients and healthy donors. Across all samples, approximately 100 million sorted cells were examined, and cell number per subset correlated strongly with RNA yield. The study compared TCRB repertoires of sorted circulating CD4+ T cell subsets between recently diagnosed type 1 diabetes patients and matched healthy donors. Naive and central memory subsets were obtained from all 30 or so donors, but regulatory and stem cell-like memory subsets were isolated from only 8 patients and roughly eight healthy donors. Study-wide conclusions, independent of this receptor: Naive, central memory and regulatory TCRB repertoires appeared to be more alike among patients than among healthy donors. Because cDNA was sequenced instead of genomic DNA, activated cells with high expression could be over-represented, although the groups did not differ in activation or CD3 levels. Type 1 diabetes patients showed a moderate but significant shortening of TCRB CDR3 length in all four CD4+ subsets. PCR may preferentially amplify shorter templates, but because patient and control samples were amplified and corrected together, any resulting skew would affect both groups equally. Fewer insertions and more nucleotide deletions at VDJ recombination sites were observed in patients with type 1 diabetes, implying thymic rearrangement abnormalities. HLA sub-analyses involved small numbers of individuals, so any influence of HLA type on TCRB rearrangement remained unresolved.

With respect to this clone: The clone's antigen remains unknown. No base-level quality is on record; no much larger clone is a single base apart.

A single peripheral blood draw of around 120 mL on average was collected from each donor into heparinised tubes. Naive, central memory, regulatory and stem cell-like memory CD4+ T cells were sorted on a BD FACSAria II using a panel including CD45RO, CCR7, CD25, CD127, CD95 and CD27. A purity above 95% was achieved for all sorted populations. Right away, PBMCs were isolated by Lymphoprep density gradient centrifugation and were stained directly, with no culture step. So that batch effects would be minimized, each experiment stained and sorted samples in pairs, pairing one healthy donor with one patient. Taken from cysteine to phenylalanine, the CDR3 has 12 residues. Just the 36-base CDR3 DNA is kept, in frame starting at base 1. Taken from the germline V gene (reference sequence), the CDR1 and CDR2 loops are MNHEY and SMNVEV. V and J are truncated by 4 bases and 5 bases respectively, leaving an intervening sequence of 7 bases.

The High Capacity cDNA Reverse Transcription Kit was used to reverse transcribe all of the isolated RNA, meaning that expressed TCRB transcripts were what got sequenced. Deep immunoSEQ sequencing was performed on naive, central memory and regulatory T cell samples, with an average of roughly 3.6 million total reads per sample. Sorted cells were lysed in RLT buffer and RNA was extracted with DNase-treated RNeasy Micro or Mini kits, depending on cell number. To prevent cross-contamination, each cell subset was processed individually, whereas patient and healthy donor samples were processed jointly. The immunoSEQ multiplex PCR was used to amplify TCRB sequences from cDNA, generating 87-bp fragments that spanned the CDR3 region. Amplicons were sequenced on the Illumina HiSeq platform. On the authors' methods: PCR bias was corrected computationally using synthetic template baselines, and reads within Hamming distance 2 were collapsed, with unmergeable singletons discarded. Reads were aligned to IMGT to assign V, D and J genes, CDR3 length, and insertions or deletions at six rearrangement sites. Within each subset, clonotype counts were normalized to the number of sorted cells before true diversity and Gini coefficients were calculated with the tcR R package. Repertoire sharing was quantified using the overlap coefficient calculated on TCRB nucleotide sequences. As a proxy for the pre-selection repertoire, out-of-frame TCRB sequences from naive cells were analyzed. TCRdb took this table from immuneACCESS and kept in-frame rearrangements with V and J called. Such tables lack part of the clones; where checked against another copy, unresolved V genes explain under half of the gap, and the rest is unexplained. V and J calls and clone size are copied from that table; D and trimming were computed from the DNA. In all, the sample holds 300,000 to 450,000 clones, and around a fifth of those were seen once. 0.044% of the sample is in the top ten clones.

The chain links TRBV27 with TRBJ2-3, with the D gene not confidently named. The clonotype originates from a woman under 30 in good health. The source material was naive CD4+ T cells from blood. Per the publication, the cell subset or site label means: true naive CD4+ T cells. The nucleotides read TGTGCCAGCAGTTCCCCCGGAGATACGCAGTATTTT. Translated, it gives CASSSPGDTQYF.